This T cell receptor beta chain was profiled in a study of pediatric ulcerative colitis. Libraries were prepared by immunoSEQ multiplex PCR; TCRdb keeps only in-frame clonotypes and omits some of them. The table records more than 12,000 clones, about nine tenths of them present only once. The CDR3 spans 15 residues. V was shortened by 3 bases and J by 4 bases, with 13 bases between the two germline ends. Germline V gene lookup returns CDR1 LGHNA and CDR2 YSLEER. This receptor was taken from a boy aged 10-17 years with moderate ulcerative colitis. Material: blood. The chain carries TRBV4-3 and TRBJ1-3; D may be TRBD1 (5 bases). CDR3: CASSHNPGSGNTIYF. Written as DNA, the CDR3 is TGCGCCAGCAGCCACAATCCAGGGTCAGGAAACACCATATATTTT.